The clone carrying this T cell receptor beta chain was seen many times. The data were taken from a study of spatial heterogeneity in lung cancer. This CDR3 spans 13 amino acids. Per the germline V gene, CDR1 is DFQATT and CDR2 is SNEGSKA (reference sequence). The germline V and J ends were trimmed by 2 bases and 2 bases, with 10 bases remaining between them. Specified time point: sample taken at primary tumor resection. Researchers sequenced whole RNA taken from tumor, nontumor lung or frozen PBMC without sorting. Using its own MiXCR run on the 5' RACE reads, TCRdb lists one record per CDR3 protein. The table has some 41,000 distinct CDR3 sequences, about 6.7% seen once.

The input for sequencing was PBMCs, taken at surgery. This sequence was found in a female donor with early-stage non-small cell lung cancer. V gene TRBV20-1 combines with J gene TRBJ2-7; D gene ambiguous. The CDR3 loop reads CSARRRTTYEQYF. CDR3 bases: TGCAGTGCTAGACGGCGCACCACCTACGAGCAGTACTTC.